These 5 T cell receptor beta chains were all obtained from the same sample, sequenced in a study of blood T cell repertoires in COVID-19. Repertoires were generated with immunoSEQ multiplex PCR, while TCRdb's copy carries only in-frame clones and drops some. The table has about 430,000 clones, roughly 84% seen once; the top ten hold about 1.4%. Sequenced sample: PBMCs or T cells enriched from blood (not recorded which). These receptors all stem from a young woman who had been exposed to COVID-19.

This rearrangement joins TRBV10-3 to TRBJ2-2; 11 nucleotides line up with TRBD1. Trimming cost V 4 bases and J 4 bases; bases outside gene matches: 2. Germline CDR1 is ENHRY and CDR2 is SYGVKD. CDR3 size: 15 residues. CDR3 loop: CAISAGQGATGELFF. CDR3 bases: TGTGCCATCAGTGCCGGACAGGGGGCCACCGGGGAGCTGTTTTTT.

The chain is built from TRBV4-2 and TRBJ1-2; the D is unclear. Per germline, CDR1 LGHNA and CDR2 YNFKEQ. The ends were cut back, 5 bases at V and 3 bases at J, with 13 bases in the middle. The CDR3 length is 14 residues. The CDR3 nucleotides are TGTGCCAGCAGCGAAGGAGCCTTGGACTATGGCTACACCTTC. Residues: CASSEGALDYGYTF.

CDR3 loop: CASSFRASPSGELFF. The DNA of the CDR3 is TGTGCCAGCAGTTTCCGGGCTAGCCCGTCCGGGGAGCTGTTTTTT. This chain connects TRBV28 to TRBJ2-2; D is possibly TRBD2 (5 bases). CDR3 length equals 15 residues. V lost 3 bases, J lost 6 bases, and 14 bases lay in between. Germline V gives CDR1 MDHEN, CDR2 SYDVKM.

This clone has only one observation. The chain is built from TRBV11-2 and TRBJ2-1, with D hard to call. V shed 3 bases and J shed 3 bases, with 12 bases lying between them. CDR3 length: 15 residues. Germline V gives CDR1 SGHAT, CDR2 FQNNGV. The DNA of the CDR3 is TGTGCCAGCAGCTTTGGAGAGGCGGACTACAATGAGCAGTTCTTC. It encodes CASSFGEADYNEQFF.

This chain joins TRBV6-2 or TRBV6-3 and TRBJ1-2; 8 nucleotides line up with TRBD1. The CDR3 spans 16 residues. Germline-derived CDR1 and CDR2 are MNHEY and SVGEGT. J was trimmed by 6 bases and V by 2 bases; bases with no gene match: 11. Here the CDR3 reads CASSYVLHVTGDGYTF. The CDR3 coding sequence is TGTGCCAGCAGTTACGTTCTTCACGTGACAGGGGATGGCTACACCTTC.